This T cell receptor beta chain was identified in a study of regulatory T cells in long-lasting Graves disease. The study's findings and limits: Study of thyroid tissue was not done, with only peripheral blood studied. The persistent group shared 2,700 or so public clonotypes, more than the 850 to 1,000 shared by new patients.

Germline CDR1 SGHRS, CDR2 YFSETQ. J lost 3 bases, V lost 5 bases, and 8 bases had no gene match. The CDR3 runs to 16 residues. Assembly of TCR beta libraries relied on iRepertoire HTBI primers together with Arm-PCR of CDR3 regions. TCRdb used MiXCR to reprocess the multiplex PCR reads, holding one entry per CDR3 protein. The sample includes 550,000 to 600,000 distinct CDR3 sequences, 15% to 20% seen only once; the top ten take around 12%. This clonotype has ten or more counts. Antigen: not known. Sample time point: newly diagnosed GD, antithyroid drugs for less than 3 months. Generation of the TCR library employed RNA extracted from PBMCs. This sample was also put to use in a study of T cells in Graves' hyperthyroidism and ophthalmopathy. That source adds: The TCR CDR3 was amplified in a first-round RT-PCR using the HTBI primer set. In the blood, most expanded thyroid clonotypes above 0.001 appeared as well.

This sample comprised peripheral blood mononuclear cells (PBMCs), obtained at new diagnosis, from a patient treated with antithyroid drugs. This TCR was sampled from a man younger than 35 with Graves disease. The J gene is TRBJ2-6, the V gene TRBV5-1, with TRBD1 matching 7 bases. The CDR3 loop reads CASRQGQFGGANVLTF. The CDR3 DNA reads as TGCGCCAGCAGACAGGGGCAGTTCGGTGGGGCCAACGTCCTGACTTTC.